This TCR beta chain was recovered during a study of beta chain features in type 1 diabetes. The investigators reverse transcribed all of the isolated RNA, so they sequenced expressed TCRB transcripts. For naive, central memory and regulatory T cell samples, reads averaged approximately 3.9 million. The method was immunoSEQ multiplex PCR; TCRdb's version includes in-frame clones alone and lacks a portion of them. The sample carries some 280,000 clones, 14% recorded once. To note about this clone: The antigen is not known. Other nucleotide sequences in the sample specify the same CDR3.

CDR1 is SGHRS, CDR2 YFSETQ, per germline. The length of the CDR3 is 15 residues. Losses at the gene ends were 0 bases for V and 6 bases for J; bases not matched to a gene: 2. Study-level results: Compared to healthy donors, patients appeared to have naive, central memory and Treg TCRB repertoires that were more alike. Moderate but significant shortening of TCRB CDR3s was recorded in all four CD4+ subsets from Type 1 diabetes patients.

The chain joins TRBV5-1 to TRBJ2-3; 12 positions agree with TRBD2. The source of this sequence is a man aged 25-45 years with type 1 diabetes. Sequencing used naive CD4+ T cells from blood. The chain's CDR3 is CASSLGLAGVDTQYF. The CDR3 region has the DNA TGCGCCAGCAGCTTGGGACTAGCGGGAGTGGATACGCAGTATTTT. Combining the CDR3 with reference TRBV5-1 and TRBJ2-3 gives the whole variable domain KAGVTQTPRYLIKTRGQQVTLSCSPISGHRSVSWYQQTPGQGLQFLFEYFSETQRNKGNFPGRFSGRQFSNSRSEMNVSTLELGDSALYLCASSLGLAGVDTQYFGPGTRLTVL.